The T cell receptor beta chain under discussion was sequenced for a study of shared clonotypes between healthy human individuals. CD4+ cells underwent separation, giving CD45RA+ naive and CD45RA-negative memory subsets. Deep was the level at which the assay was run. Sequenced by immunoSEQ multiplex PCR; TCRdb stores in-frame clones only, minus some. This repertoire shows under 1,900,000 clones, 98% found once; its top ten account for approximately 0.38%. V was pared by 4 bases and J by 5 bases, with 22 bases between. Germline V gene data show CDR1 as SGHKS and CDR2 as YYEKEE (reference sequence). The CDR3 spans 17 residues.

The TCR sequence derives from a man aged 30 to 45 in good health. V is TRBV5-5 and J is TRBJ1-5, with D maybe TRBD1 (5 bases). The specimen sequenced was naive CD4+ T cells sorted from blood. This sample's subset: CD45RA+ positively selected. The CDR3 DNA reads as TGTGCCAGCAGCCCGACCCTTGGCGGGGGGTCATATCAGCCCCAGCATTTT. It yields the protein CASSPTLGGGSYQPQHF.